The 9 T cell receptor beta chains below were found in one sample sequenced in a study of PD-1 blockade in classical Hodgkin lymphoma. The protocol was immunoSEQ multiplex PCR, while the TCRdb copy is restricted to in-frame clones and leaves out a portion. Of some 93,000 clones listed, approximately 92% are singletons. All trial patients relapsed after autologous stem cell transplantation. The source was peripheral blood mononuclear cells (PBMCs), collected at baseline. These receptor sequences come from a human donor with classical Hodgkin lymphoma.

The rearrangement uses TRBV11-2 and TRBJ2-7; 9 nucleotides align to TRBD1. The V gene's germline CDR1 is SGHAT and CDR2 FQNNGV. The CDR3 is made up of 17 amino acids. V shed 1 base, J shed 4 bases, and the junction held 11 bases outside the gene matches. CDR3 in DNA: TGTGCCAGCAGCTTAGTGGGCGTGGGACAGGGAATTTACGAGCAGTACTTC. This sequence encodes CASSLVGVGQGIYEQYF. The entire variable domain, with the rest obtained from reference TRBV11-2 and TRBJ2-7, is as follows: EAGVAQSPRYKIIEKRQSVAFWCNPISGHATLYWYQQILGQGPKLLIQFQNNGVVDDSQLPKDRFSAERLKGVDSTLKIQPAKLEDSAVYLCASSLVGVGQGIYEQYFGPGTRLTVT.

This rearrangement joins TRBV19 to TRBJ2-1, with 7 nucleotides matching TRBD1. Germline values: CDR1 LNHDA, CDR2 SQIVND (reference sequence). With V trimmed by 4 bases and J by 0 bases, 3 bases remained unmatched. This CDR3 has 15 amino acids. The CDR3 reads CASSSQGVSYNEQFF. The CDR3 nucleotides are TGTGCCAGTAGTAGCCAGGGGGTCTCCTACAATGAGCAGTTCTTC.

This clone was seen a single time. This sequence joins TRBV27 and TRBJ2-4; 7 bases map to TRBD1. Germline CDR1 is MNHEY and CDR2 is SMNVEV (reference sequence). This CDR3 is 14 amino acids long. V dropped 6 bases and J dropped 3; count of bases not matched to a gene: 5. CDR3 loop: CASSTWTGKNIQYF. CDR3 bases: TGTGCCAGCAGCACCTGGACAGGCAAAAACATTCAGTACTTC.

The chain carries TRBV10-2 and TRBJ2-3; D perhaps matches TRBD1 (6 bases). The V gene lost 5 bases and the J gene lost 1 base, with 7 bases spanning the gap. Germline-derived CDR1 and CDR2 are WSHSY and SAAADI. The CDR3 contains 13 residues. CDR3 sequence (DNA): TGCGCCAGCAGTCCAGGGGGCACAGATACGCAGTATTTT. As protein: CASSPGGTDTQYF.

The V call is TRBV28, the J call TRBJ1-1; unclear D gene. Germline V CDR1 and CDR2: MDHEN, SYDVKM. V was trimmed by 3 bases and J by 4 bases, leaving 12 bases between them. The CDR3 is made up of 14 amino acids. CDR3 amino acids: CASSFSPGSTEAFF. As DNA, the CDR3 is TGTGCCAGCAGTTTTTCCCCCGGGAGCACTGAAGCTTTCTTT. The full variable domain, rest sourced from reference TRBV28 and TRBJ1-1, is DVKVTQSSRYLVKRTGEKVFLECVQDMDHENMFWYRQDPGLGLRLIYFSYDVKMKEKGDIPEGYSVSREKKERFSLILESASTNQTSMYLCASSFSPGSTEAFFGQGTRLTVV.

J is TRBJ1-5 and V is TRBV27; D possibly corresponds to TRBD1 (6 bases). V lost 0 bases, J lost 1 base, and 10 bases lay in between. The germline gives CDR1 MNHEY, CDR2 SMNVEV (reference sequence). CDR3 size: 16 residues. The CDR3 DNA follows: TGTGCCAGCAGTTTATCCCGGGACATCAGCAATCAGCCCCAGCATTTT. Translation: CASSLSRDISNQPQHF.

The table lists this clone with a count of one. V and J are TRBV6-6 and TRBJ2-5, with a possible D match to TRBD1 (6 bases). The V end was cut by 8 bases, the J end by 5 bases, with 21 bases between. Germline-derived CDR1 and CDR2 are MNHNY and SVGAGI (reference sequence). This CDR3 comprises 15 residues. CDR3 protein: CASHPRGARGETQYF. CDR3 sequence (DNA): TGTGCCAGCCACCCCCGCGGCGCGAGGGGGGAGACCCAGTACTTC.

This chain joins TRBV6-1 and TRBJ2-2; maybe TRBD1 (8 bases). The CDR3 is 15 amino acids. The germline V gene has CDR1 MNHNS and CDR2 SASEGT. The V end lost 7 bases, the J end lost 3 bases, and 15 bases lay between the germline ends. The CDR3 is CASNRGGMDTGELFF. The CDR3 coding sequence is TGTGCCAGCAACAGGGGGGGGATGGACACCGGGGAGCTGTTTTTT.

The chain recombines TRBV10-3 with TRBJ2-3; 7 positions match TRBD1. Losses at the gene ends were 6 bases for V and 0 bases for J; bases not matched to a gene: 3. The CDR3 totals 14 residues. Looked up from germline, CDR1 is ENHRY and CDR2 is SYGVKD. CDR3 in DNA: TGTGCCATCAGGGACAGGACTAGCACAGATACGCAGTATTTT. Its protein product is CAIRDRTSTDTQYF.